One and the same sample provided the 10 T cell receptor beta chains below, sequenced in a study of metastatic and nonmetastatic thyroid tumors. TCRdb re-called the PCR reads through MiXCR. The sample lists about 33,000 clones; about a sixth were seen once. All patients reached thyroid surgery having received no treatment beforehand. Sequencing input: blood. These receptors were obtained from a male donor with papillary thyroid cancer or a benign thyroid nodule (not recorded which). Some clones in this sample may be carry-over from other donors' samples.

This clone was observed once. The chain carries TRBV9 and TRBJ2-3; no clear D. V was cut by 2 bases and J by 4 bases, with 17 bases left in between. CDR3 length: 16 amino acids. Germline V gives CDR1 SGDLS, CDR2 YYNGEE. Written as DNA, the CDR3 is TGTGCCAGCAGCGTTTCTCCACGCCTTGTGGCAGATACGCAGTATTTT. It yields the protein CASSVSPRLVADTQYF.

There are many counts of this clone. This sequence joins TRBV20-1 and TRBJ1-3, with a tentative D call TRBD1 (5 bases). Trimming removed 0 bases at V and 5 bases at J, with 11 bases between. The CDR3 extends over 14 amino acids. In germline, CDR1 is DFQATT, CDR2 SNEGSKA (reference sequence). For the CDR3, the DNA is TGCAGTGCTAGAGATCCAGGGAGGCGAAACACCATATATTTT. This translates into CSARDPGRRNTIYF.

In its sample, this clone was seen many times. The chain has TRBV18 and TRBJ1-4; a weak D match, TRBD1 (6 bases). V gave up 3 bases and J gave up 4 bases, with 9 bases separating them. The germline gives CDR1 KGHSH, CDR2 LQKENI. There are 14 residues in the CDR3. The CDR3 spells CASSPQGRNEKLFF. CDR3 DNA sequence: TGTGCCAGCTCACCCCAGGGGCGTAATGAAAAACTGTTTTTT.

In this sample, this clone turned up many times. The chain recombines TRBV24-1 with TRBJ2-2; 7 bases agree with TRBD1. Germline values: CDR1 KGHDR, CDR2 SFDVKD. V lost 7 bases and J lost 3; bases outside the gene matches: 7. The CDR3 has 15 amino acids. CDR3 DNA: TGTGCCACCAGGACCGGGACAGCCCACACCGGGGAGCTGTTTTTT. Its translation is CATRTGTAHTGELFF.

This clone was recorded many times. CDR3 coding DNA: TGTGCCAGCCAGAATACGGGAGCCAAAAACATTCAGTACTTC. Its translation is CASQNTGAKNIQYF. This chain connects TRBV27 to TRBJ2-4; D is ambiguous. The CDR3 spans 14 residues. Trimming pared 8 bases from V and 0 bases from J, leaving 11 bases between. The germline gives CDR1 MNHEY, CDR2 SMNVEV (reference sequence).

This clone was seen ten or more times. V gene TRBV19 combines with J gene TRBJ1-3; D might be TRBD1 (6 bases). V lost 7 bases to trimming and J lost 0 bases, with 13 bases between them. The CDR3 length is 15 residues. The germline CDR1 and CDR2 sequences are LNHDA and SQIVND (reference sequence). Here the CDR3 reads CASNPTGTSGNTIYF. The CDR3 nucleotides read TGTGCCAGTAACCCCACAGGGACCTCTGGAAACACCATATATTTT.

This clone was recorded at least ten times. The chain uses TRBV14 and TRBJ1-1, with D unresolved. CDR1 is SGHDN, CDR2 FVKESK, per germline. With 0 bases removed from V and 8 bases from J, the gap between germline ends came to 10 bases. The CDR3 is 13 amino acids. CDR3 in DNA: TGTGCCAGCAGCCAAGAATTCAGAACAGAAGCTTTCTTT. It specifies CASSQEFRTEAFF.

The chain employs TRBV30 and TRBJ1-5; unclear D gene. Germline values: CDR1 GTSNPN, CDR2 SVGIG (reference sequence). Between the trimmed V and J ends, which lost 2 bases and 6 bases, there was a span of 17 bases. This CDR3 comprises 15 residues. CDR3 nucleotide sequence: TGTGCCTGGAGTATACCGGGAAGCATAGTTCAGCCCCAGCATTTT. Amino acid sequence: CAWSIPGSIVQPQHF. Based on the CDR3 plus reference TRBV30 and TRBJ1-5, the full variable domain is SQTIHQWPATLVQPVGSPLSLECTVEGTSNPNLYWYRQAAGRGLQLLFYSVGIGQISSEVPQNLSASRPQDRQFILSSKKLLLSDSGFYLCAWSIPGSIVQPQHFGDGTRLSIL.

This clone was seen at least ten times. V and J are TRBV11-3 and TRBJ1-3; possibly TRBD1 for D (5 bases). The CDR3 runs 15 residues. CDR1 is SGHNT, CDR2 YENEEA, per germline. Trimming took off 1 base at V and 0 bases at J, with 7 bases between the two ends. CDR3 residues: CASSLGGSSGNTIYF. CDR3 coding DNA: TGTGCCAGCAGCTTAGGGGGGAGCTCTGGAAACACCATATATTTT.

Notes on this clone: Possible read error: a much larger clone is one base away. The gene calls are TRBV15 and TRBJ1-5, with D maybe TRBD1 (5 bases). This CDR3 spans 14 amino acids. Trimming stripped 2 bases from V and 5 bases from J, with 10 bases between. The V gene's germline CDR1 is LNHNV and CDR2 YYDKDF (reference sequence). The CDR3 nucleotides are TGTGCCACCAGCAGATGGCAGGGCGATCAGCCCCAGCATTTT. Translated, it gives CATSRWQGDQPQHF.